This is a list of T cell receptor beta chains from one sample in a study of blood T cell repertoires in COVID-19. Assay used: immunoSEQ multiplex PCR; TCRdb lists only in-frame clones, some missing. Of approximately 260,000 clones listed, roughly 89% were seen once; the top ten hold 4% to 5%. Sequenced sample: peripheral blood. The source is a woman aged 40 to 55 who had recovered from COVID-19. CDR3s include the opening cysteine and the closing phenylalanine or tryptophan. The order of the fields is CDR3 length, V gene, J gene, clone size, D gene, CDR3 DNA, CDR3 protein. A D gene is named only where the DNA matches it firmly. Rows give clone size only sometimes, using once, few, many, or a class for an expanded clone.

len: 14; v_gene: TRBV6-2/TRBV6-3; j_gene: TRBJ2-3; abundance: NA; d_gene: NA; CDR3nt: TGTGCCAGCAGTTACTTTTCGGTATCAGATACGCAGTATTTT; CDR3aa: CASSYFSVSDTQYF
len: 14; v_gene: TRBV6-6; j_gene: TRBJ2-3; abundance: NA; d_gene: NA; CDR3nt: TGTGCCAGCAGTTCGCCGGTAGAGGCAGATACGCAGTATTTT; CDR3aa: CASSSPVEADTQYF
len: 15; v_gene: TRBV6-2/TRBV6-3; j_gene: TRBJ2-7; abundance: NA; d_gene: NA; CDR3nt: TGTGCCAGCAGTTACTTCTCGCGGGGTGGCTACGAGCAGTACTTC; CDR3aa: CASSYFSRGGYEQYF
len: 16; v_gene: TRBV7-2; j_gene: TRBJ2-3; abundance: NA; d_gene: TRBD2; CDR3nt: TGTGCCAGCAGCGCCGGACTAGCGGGAGGCCAGGATACGCAGTATTTT; CDR3aa: CASSAGLAGGQDTQYF
len: 15; v_gene: TRBV6-5; j_gene: TRBJ2-1; abundance: NA; d_gene: TRBD2; CDR3nt: TGTGCCAGCAACCGGGGACTAGCGGGTTACAATGAGCAGTTCTTC; CDR3aa: CASNRGLAGYNEQFF
len: 12; v_gene: TRBV25-1; j_gene: TRBJ1-6; abundance: NA; d_gene: NA; CDR3nt: TGTGCCAGCAGTGCCGGGGGATCACCCCTCCACTTT; CDR3aa: CASSAGGSPLHF
len: 14; v_gene: TRBV3-1/TRBV3-2; j_gene: TRBJ2-5; abundance: once; d_gene: NA; CDR3nt: TGTGCCAGCAGCCAAAGGGGGTACCAAGAGACCCAGTACTTC; CDR3aa: CASSQRGYQETQYF
len: 13; v_gene: TRBV11-2; j_gene: TRBJ1-1; abundance: NA; d_gene: NA; CDR3nt: TGTGCCAGCAGCCCCACAGGGATCGCTGAAGCTTTCTTT; CDR3aa: CASSPTGIAEAFF
len: 15; v_gene: TRBV5-4; j_gene: TRBJ2-3; abundance: NA; d_gene: NA; CDR3nt: TGTGCCAGCAGCTTGGCAGGGGCCGGGACAGATACGCAGTATTTT; CDR3aa: CASSLAGAGTDTQYF
len: 19; v_gene: TRBV13; j_gene: TRBJ2-4; abundance: NA; d_gene: TRBD1; CDR3nt: TGTGCCAGCAGCTTCGACACCGGGACAGGGACTCTAGCCAAAAACATTCAGTACTTC; CDR3aa: CASSFDTGTGTLAKNIQYF
len: 12; v_gene: TRBV7-9; j_gene: TRBJ2-2; abundance: NA; d_gene: NA; CDR3nt: TGTGTACAGCCGGGGAACGCTGGGGAGCTGTTTTTT; CDR3aa: CVQPGNAGELFF
len: 15; v_gene: TRBV5-4; j_gene: TRBJ2-5; abundance: NA; d_gene: TRBD2; CDR3nt: TGTGCCAGCAGCTTGGTTGCGGGGGGAAGTGAGACCCAGTACTTC; CDR3aa: CASSLVAGGSETQYF
len: 14; v_gene: TRBV24-1; j_gene: TRBJ2-2; abundance: NA; d_gene: NA; CDR3nt: TGTGCCACCAGTGATAATCAGGCGATGCGGGAGCTGTTTTTT; CDR3aa: CATSDNQAMRELFF
len: 15; v_gene: TRBV13; j_gene: TRBJ2-1; abundance: NA; d_gene: NA; CDR3nt: TGTGCCAGCAGCTTAGAGGCGGGAAGTAGAAATGAGCAGTTCTTC; CDR3aa: CASSLEAGSRNEQFF
len: 14; v_gene: TRBV7-2; j_gene: TRBJ2-5; abundance: NA; d_gene: TRBD1; CDR3nt: TGTGCCAGCAGCTACAGGGACAGACAAGAGACCCAGTACTTC; CDR3aa: CASSYRDRQETQYF
len: 13; v_gene: TRBV29-1; j_gene: TRBJ2-2; abundance: NA; d_gene: TRBD1; CDR3nt: TGCAGCGGCGGACAGGGGAGTGCCGGGGAGCTGTTTTTT; CDR3aa: CSGGQGSAGELFF
len: 16; v_gene: TRBV24-1; j_gene: TRBJ2-5; abundance: NA; d_gene: NA; CDR3nt: TGTGCCACCAGTGACCTTCGGAAAGGGGACCAAGAGACCCAGTACTTC; CDR3aa: CATSDLRKGDQETQYF
len: 12; v_gene: TRBV12-3/TRBV12-4; j_gene: TRBJ1-2; abundance: NA; d_gene: NA; CDR3nt: TGTGCCAGCAGGCGTGCTAACTATGGCTACACCTTC; CDR3aa: CASRRANYGYTF
len: 15; v_gene: TRBV18; j_gene: TRBJ2-4; abundance: NA; d_gene: NA; CDR3nt: TGTGCCAGCTCACGACAACAGGGAACCAAAAACATTCAGTACTTC; CDR3aa: CASSRQQGTKNIQYF
len: 15; v_gene: TRBV11-2; j_gene: TRBJ1-2; abundance: once; d_gene: NA; CDR3nt: TGTGCCAGCAGCTTAGGGGAGGACAACGCCTATGGCTACACCTTC; CDR3aa: CASSLGEDNAYGYTF
len: 15; v_gene: TRBV6-1; j_gene: TRBJ2-3; abundance: NA; d_gene: TRBD2; CDR3nt: TGTGCCAGCAGTGAAGCGAGCGGGGGTAGAAATACGCAGTATTTT; CDR3aa: CASSEASGGRNTQYF
len: 15; v_gene: TRBV4-3; j_gene: TRBJ2-1; abundance: once; d_gene: TRBD2; CDR3nt: TGCGCCAGCAGCCAGCTAGCGGGAGGTACCAATGAGCAGTTCTTC; CDR3aa: CASSQLAGGTNEQFF
len: 17; v_gene: TRBV7-2; j_gene: TRBJ2-1; abundance: NA; d_gene: NA; CDR3nt: TGTGCCAGCAGCCCGCAAGCTAATGCCAACTCCTACAATGAGCAGTTCTTC; CDR3aa: CASSPQANANSYNEQFF
len: 11; v_gene: TRBV30; j_gene: TRBJ2-1; abundance: few; d_gene: NA; CDR3nt: TGTGCCTGGAGTACCCTAGATGAGCAGTTCTTC; CDR3aa: CAWSTLDEQFF
len: 16; v_gene: TRBV5-6; j_gene: TRBJ2-1; abundance: once; d_gene: TRBD2; CDR3nt: TGTGCCAGCAGCTCTTGGGGGGGACTAGTAGGCAATGAGCAGTTCTTC; CDR3aa: CASSSWGGLVGNEQFF
len: 16; v_gene: TRBV5-5; j_gene: TRBJ1-1; abundance: NA; d_gene: NA; CDR3nt: TGTGCCAGCAGCTTGGTACGCCAGCGATTGAACACTGAAGCTTTCTTT; CDR3aa: CASSLVRQRLNTEAFF
len: 14; v_gene: TRBV29-1; j_gene: TRBJ2-2; abundance: few; d_gene: TRBD1; CDR3nt: TGCAGCGTTGAAAGACAGGGTGGGACCGGGGAGCTGTTTTTT; CDR3aa: CSVERQGGTGELFF
len: 15; v_gene: TRBV30; j_gene: TRBJ1-3; abundance: NA; d_gene: NA; CDR3nt: TGTGCCTGGAGGCCTGGGACAATCTCTGGAAACACCATATATTTT; CDR3aa: CAWRPGTISGNTIYF
len: 12; v_gene: TRBV5-5; j_gene: TRBJ2-3; abundance: NA; d_gene: NA; CDR3nt: TGTGCCAGCAGCCCGTTCACAGATACGCAGTATTTT; CDR3aa: CASSPFTDTQYF
len: 14; v_gene: TRBV5-1; j_gene: TRBJ2-1; abundance: NA; d_gene: TRBD2; CDR3nt: TGCGCCAGCAGCCGGGGAGGGGTAGGGAATGAGCAGTTCTTC; CDR3aa: CASSRGGVGNEQFF
len: 15; v_gene: TRBV5-1; j_gene: TRBJ2-7; abundance: NA; d_gene: TRBD2; CDR3nt: TGCGCCAGCAGCTTCAGTAGCGGGGGGGCCTACGAGCAGTACTTC; CDR3aa: CASSFSSGGAYEQYF
len: 16; v_gene: TRBV11-3; j_gene: TRBJ1-4; abundance: NA; d_gene: NA; CDR3nt: TGTGCCAGCAAATTACAAGGGCGGGCAACTAATGAAAAACTGTTTTTT; CDR3aa: CASKLQGRATNEKLFF
len: 15; v_gene: TRBV5-1; j_gene: TRBJ1-2; abundance: NA; d_gene: NA; CDR3nt: TGCGCCAGCAGCTTGGCGGTCGGCGGTAACTATGGCTACACCTTC; CDR3aa: CASSLAVGGNYGYTF
len: 15; v_gene: TRBV5-4; j_gene: TRBJ1-1; abundance: few; d_gene: TRBD1; CDR3nt: TGTGCCAGCAGCCTCAGGGACAGGGGGCATACTGAAGCTTTCTTT; CDR3aa: CASSLRDRGHTEAFF
len: 12; v_gene: TRBV10-3; j_gene: TRBJ1-1; abundance: NA; d_gene: TRBD1; CDR3nt: TGTGCCTCTCGACAGGGACCCACTGAAGCTTTCTTT; CDR3aa: CASRQGPTEAFF
len: 14; v_gene: TRBV5-4; j_gene: TRBJ2-1; abundance: NA; d_gene: TRBD2; CDR3nt: TGTGCCAGCAGCTTTGCGGGAGGAAACAATGAGCAGTTCTTC; CDR3aa: CASSFAGGNNEQFF
len: 14; v_gene: TRBV12-5; j_gene: TRBJ2-3; abundance: NA; d_gene: TRBD2; CDR3nt: TGTGCTAGTGGGTGGACTAGCGGGACCGATACGCAGTATTTT; CDR3aa: CASGWTSGTDTQYF
len: 16; v_gene: TRBV11-3; j_gene: TRBJ2-1; abundance: NA; d_gene: NA; CDR3nt: TGTGCCAGCAGCTCCCCGCGAGCGGCCTCCTACAATGAGCAGTTCTTC; CDR3aa: CASSSPRAASYNEQFF
len: 15; v_gene: TRBV10-3; j_gene: TRBJ2-3; abundance: NA; d_gene: TRBD2; CDR3nt: TGTGCCATCAGACGACTAGCGGAGAGCACAGATACGCAGTATTTT; CDR3aa: CAIRRLAESTDTQYF
len: 14; v_gene: TRBV7-9; j_gene: TRBJ1-3; abundance: NA; d_gene: NA; CDR3nt: TGTGCCAGCACCAACAGAAGCTCTGGAAACACCATATATTTT; CDR3aa: CASTNRSSGNTIYF
len: 14; v_gene: TRBV5-1; j_gene: TRBJ2-3; abundance: NA; d_gene: TRBD2; CDR3nt: TGCGCCAGTCGAGCGGGGGCAAACACAGATACGCAGTATTTT; CDR3aa: CASRAGANTDTQYF